The sequence of this TCR beta chain was determined in a study of shared clonotypes between healthy human individuals. Free of recent acute infections or vaccinations, the donors were healthy HIV-negative adults. Clones were sequenced by immunoSEQ multiplex PCR, and TCRdb holds only the in-frame ones, with some missing. The sample includes about 470,000 clones, roughly 77% seen only once; the top ten take roughly 13%. The germline gives CDR1 PRHDT, CDR2 FYEKMQ (reference sequence). The CDR3 has 15 amino acids. Trimming left V 0 bases short and J 0 bases short, with 6 bases between. Specimen: PBMCs. V is TRBV13 and J is TRBJ1-3, with D uncertain. This clonotype was obtained from a woman aged 40 to 50 in good health. Some clones in this sample may be carry-over from other donors' samples. CDR3: CASSLGGNSGNTIYF. CDR3 DNA sequence: TGTGCCAGCAGCTTAGGAGGTAACTCTGGAAACACCATATATTTT.